These 6 T cell receptor beta chains share one sample of origin, sequenced in a study of blood T cell repertoires in COVID-19 (dated by TCRdb to the early 2020s). Library preparation was by the immunoSEQ multiplex PCR assay. In its TCRdb copy, this immuneACCESS table keeps in-frame sequences only and misses some clones. Where compared with another copy, unresolved V genes explain less than half of these, and the others have no known cause. A total of about 54,000 clones appear in this sample, around nine tenths of them only once. The ten top clones hold approximately 8% of the sample. Sample: peripheral blood. These receptor sequences come from a man aged 50 to 59 with active COVID-19.

The DNA of the CDR3 is TGTGCCAGCAGCCCTACAGCATCACTCAGCTCTGGGGCCAACGTCCTGACTTTC. Translated, it gives CASSPTASLSSGANVLTF. This chain links TRBV5-4 with TRBJ2-6; the D is unclear. V was cut by 4 bases and J by 0 bases, with 17 bases left in between. Germline CDR1 is SGHNT and CDR2 is YYREEE (reference sequence). The CDR3 length is 18 residues.

The chain carries TRBV2 and TRBJ1-4, with TRBD1 as a possible D gene (5 bases). This CDR3 contains 15 residues. Germline V gene data show CDR1 as SNHLY and CDR2 as FYNNEI. V lost 0 bases to trimming and J lost 8 bases, with 13 bases between them. The CDR3 region is CASSEAAQGREKLFF. The CDR3 DNA reads TGTGCCAGCAGTGAAGCGGCGCAGGGAAGAGAAAAACTGTTTTTT.

This clone was counted once. The rearrangement uses TRBV27 and TRBJ2-2, with 8 nucleotides matching TRBD1. Trimming removed 3 bases from V and 5 bases from J; junction bases left unmatched: 5. This CDR3 contains 15 residues. CDR1 is MNHEY and CDR2 is SMNVEV in the germline V gene (reference sequence). CDR3 nucleotides: TGTGCCAGCAGTTTGACAGGGGTAAAGACCGGGGAGCTGTTTTTT. Its translation: CASSLTGVKTGELFF.

J is TRBJ1-5 and V is TRBV27; weak D call: TRBD1 (5 bases). Germline lookup yields CDR1 MNHEY and CDR2 SMNVEV (reference sequence). The V end was cut by 6 bases, the J end by 5 bases, with 17 bases between. The CDR3 is made up of 15 amino acids. CDR3 amino acids: CASRLRGSLHQPQHF. The DNA of the CDR3 is TGTGCCAGCAGACTAAGGGGTTCGTTGCATCAGCCCCAGCATTTT.

This clone showed up many times. The chain employs TRBV7-6 and TRBJ2-1, with 11 bases identical to TRBD1. V lost 5 bases and J lost 9; bases outside the gene matches: 9. Germline V lookup: CDR1 SGHVS, CDR2 FNYEAQ. The CDR3 is 15 amino acids. Written as DNA, the CDR3 is TGTGCCAGCAGCCCTAAGGACAGGGGGCAGGGTGAGCAGTTCTTC. Its translation: CASSPKDRGQGEQFF.

V usage is TRBV3-1 (or the pseudogene TRBV3-2) and J usage is TRBJ2-1; a possible D gene is TRBD2 (6 bases). The CDR3 covers 12 residues. Germline V gives CDR1 LGHDT, CDR2 YNNKEL (reference sequence). Between the trimmed V and J ends, which lost 5 bases and 9 bases, there was a span of 11 bases. The CDR3 loop reads CASSSREVEQFF. CDR3 in DNA: TGTGCCAGCAGCTCGAGGGAGGTTGAGCAGTTCTTC.